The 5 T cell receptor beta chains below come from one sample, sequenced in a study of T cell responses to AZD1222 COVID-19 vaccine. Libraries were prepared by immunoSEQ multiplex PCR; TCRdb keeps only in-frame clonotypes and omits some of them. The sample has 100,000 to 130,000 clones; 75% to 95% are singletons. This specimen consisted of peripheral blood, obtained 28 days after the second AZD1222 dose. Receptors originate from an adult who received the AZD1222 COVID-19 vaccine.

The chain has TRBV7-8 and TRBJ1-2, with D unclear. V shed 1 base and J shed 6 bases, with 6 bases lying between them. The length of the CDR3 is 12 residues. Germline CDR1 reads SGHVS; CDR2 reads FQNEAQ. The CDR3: CASSLVTDGYTF. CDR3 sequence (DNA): TGTGCCAGCAGCTTAGTGACTGATGGCTACACCTTC.

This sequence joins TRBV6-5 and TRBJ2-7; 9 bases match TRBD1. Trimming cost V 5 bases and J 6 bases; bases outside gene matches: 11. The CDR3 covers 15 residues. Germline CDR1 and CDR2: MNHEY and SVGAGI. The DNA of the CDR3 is TGTGCCAGCAGTCGGCCGGGACAGGGATACGGCGAGCAGTACTTC. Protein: CASSRPGQGYGEQYF.

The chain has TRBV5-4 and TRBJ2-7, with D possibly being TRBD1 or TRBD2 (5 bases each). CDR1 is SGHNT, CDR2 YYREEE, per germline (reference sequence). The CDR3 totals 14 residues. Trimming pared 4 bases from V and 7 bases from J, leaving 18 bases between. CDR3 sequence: CASSASWGFEEQYF. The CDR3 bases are TGTGCCAGCAGCGCCTCTTGGGGGTTTGAGGAGCAGTACTTC.

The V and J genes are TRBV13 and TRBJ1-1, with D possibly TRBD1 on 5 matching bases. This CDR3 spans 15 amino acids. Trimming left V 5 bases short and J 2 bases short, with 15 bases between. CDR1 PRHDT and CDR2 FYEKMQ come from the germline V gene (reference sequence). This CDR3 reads CASSLFFDSNTEAFF. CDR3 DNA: TGTGCCAGCAGCCTTTTTTTCGACAGCAACACTGAAGCTTTCTTT.

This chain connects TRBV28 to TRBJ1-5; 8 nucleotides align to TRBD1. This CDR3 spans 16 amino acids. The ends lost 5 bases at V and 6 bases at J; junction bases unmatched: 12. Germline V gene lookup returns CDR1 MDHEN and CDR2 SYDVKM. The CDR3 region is CASSARGQGPAQPQHF. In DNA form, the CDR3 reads TGTGCCAGCAGTGCAAGAGGACAGGGACCAGCTCAGCCCCAGCATTTT. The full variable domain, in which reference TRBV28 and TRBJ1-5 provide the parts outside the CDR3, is DVKVTQSSRYLVKRTGEKVFLECVQDMDHENMFWYRQDPGLGLRLIYFSYDVKMKEKGDIPEGYSVSREKKERFSLILESASTNQTSMYLCASSARGQGPAQPQHFGDGTRLSIL.